This entry lists 20 T cell receptor beta chains sequenced from one sample in a study of T-cell reconstitution after alpha-beta-depleted transplantation in children. Unique molecular identifiers featured in how the TCRbeta library was prepared. In TCRdb, the PCR reads were re-called with MiXCR into one record per CDR3 protein. The sample records some 590,000 distinct CDR3 sequences, over 9.5% being singletons. Sequencing used PBMCs from the stem cell graft donor, obtained from the stem cell graft. The receptors originated from a human donor who donated a stem cell graft to a child with acute myeloid leukemia.

This rearrangement joins TRBV6-2 or TRBV6-3 to TRBJ2-3; D assignment may be TRBD1 or TRBD2 (5 bases each). Trimming removed 7 bases at V and 6 bases at J, with 23 bases between. This CDR3 has 16 amino acids. Germline V gene data show CDR1 as MNHEY and CDR2 as SVGEGT. The CDR3 spells CASTPGPRTFEDTQYF. The CDR3 DNA reads as TGTGCCAGCACCCCGGGACCAAGAACGTTTGAGGATACGCAGTATTTT.

The rearrangement uses TRBV20-1 and TRBJ2-7; unclear D gene. Trimming pared 1 base from V and 2 bases from J, leaving 9 bases between. Germline CDR1 reads DFQATT; CDR2 reads SNEGSKA (reference sequence). The CDR3 has 13 residues. The CDR3 DNA follows: TGCAGTGCTAGAGTCAGAAACCCCTACGAGCAGTACTTC. Translation gives CSARVRNPYEQYF.

The chain links TRBV4-2 to TRBJ2-1, with 7 positions matching TRBD1. J was trimmed by 9 bases and V by 6 bases; bases with no gene match: 5. Per the germline V gene, CDR1 is LGHNA and CDR2 is YNFKEQ. This CDR3 is 12 amino acids long. CDR3 DNA sequence: TGTGCCAGCAGTTTACAGGGGTTTGAGCAGTTCTTC. It encodes CASSLQGFEQFF.

The sample holds one count of this clonotype. The V and J genes are TRBV5-1 and TRBJ2-1; D gene ambiguous. Between the trimmed V and J ends, which lost 4 bases and 8 bases, there was a span of 16 bases. The germline CDR1 and CDR2 sequences are SGHRS and YFSETQ. The CDR3 is 14 residues long. CDR3: CASSGFDLGHEQFF. For the CDR3, the DNA is TGCGCCAGCAGCGGATTCGATTTAGGACATGAGCAGTTCTTC. Combining the CDR3 with reference TRBV5-1 and TRBJ2-1 gives the whole variable domain KAGVTQTPRYLIKTRGQQVTLSCSPISGHRSVSWYQQTPGQGLQFLFEYFSETQRNKGNFPGRFSGRQFSNSRSEMNVSTLELGDSALYLCASSGFDLGHEQFFGPGTRLTVL.

This clonotype came up a few times. V is TRBV7-2 and J is TRBJ2-1; perhaps TRBD2 as D (6 bases). Germline-derived CDR1 and CDR2 are SGHTA and FQGNSA. Trimming took off 4 bases at V and 3 bases at J, with 13 bases between the two ends. The CDR3 runs 15 residues. The CDR3 DNA sequence: TGTGCCAGCAGCTCCCGGGACTGGCGCTACAATGAGCAGTTCTTC. Translation gives CASSSRDWRYNEQFF.

This clonotype has a handful of counts. The chain carries TRBV20-1 and TRBJ2-1, with D tentatively TRBD1 or TRBD2 (5 bases each). The CDR3 runs 15 residues. From germline, CDR1 is DFQATT and CDR2 SNEGSKA (reference sequence). V was clipped by 3 bases and J by 9 bases, with 21 bases between them. The CDR3 coding sequence is TGCAGTGCTAGGGCGCGGCTAAACCTTGGGGGTGAGCAGTTCTTC. Protein: CSARARLNLGGEQFF.

This clonotype has at least ten counts. The J gene is TRBJ1-5, the V gene TRBV20-1; 7 bases are shared with TRBD1. The CDR3 sequence is 15 residues long. Germline CDR1 DFQATT, CDR2 SNEGSKA (reference sequence). Germline trimming cut 0 bases from V and 2 bases from J; bases unmatched to any gene: 4. CDR3 sequence: CSARDRQGGNQPQHF. CDR3 in DNA: TGCAGTGCTAGAGATCGACAGGGAGGCAATCAGCCCCAGCATTTT.

The chain is built from TRBV15 and TRBJ2-7; 10 bases fit TRBD2. Per germline, CDR1 LNHNV and CDR2 YYDKDF (reference sequence). V shed 0 bases and J 7 bases; nucleotides not matched to a gene: 15. This CDR3 contains 18 residues. The CDR3 reads CATSREGPRLAGVREQYF. The CDR3 coding sequence is TGTGCCACCAGCAGAGAGGGGCCCAGGCTAGCGGGAGTAAGGGAGCAGTACTTC.

The chain carries TRBV20-1 and TRBJ2-3; TRBD2 matches 7 bases. CDR1 is DFQATT, CDR2 SNEGSKA, per germline (reference sequence). Trimming removed 0 bases from V and 7 bases from J; junction bases left unmatched: 16. CDR3 length: 17 amino acids. The CDR3 here is CSAREEGWWEGSHTQYF. Written as DNA, the CDR3 is TGCAGTGCTAGAGAAGAAGGTTGGTGGGAGGGCTCCCATACGCAGTATTTT.

This clonotype was observed a handful of times. The rearrangement uses TRBV14 and TRBJ2-7; D possibly corresponds to TRBD2 (7 bases). Germline lookup yields CDR1 SGHDN and CDR2 FVKESK. This CDR3 comprises 15 residues. V was clipped by 3 bases and J by 1 base, with 13 bases between them. The DNA for the CDR3 is TGTGCCAGCAGCCAGGGGGGGGCGCGGTCCTACGAGCAGTACTTC. Translating it yields CASSQGGARSYEQYF. The full variable domain, its missing parts supplied by reference TRBV14 and TRBJ2-7, is EAGVTQFPSHSVIEKGQTVTLRCDPISGHDNLYWYRRVMGKEIKFLLHFVKESKQDESGMPNNRFLAERTGGTYSTLKVQPAELEDSGVYFCASSQGGARSYEQYFGPGTRLTVT.

This clonotype was counted many times. J is TRBJ1-5 and V is TRBV29-1; no clear D gene. The V end lost 6 bases, the J end lost 6 bases, and 15 bases lay between the germline ends. There are 13 residues in the CDR3. CDR1 is SQVTM and CDR2 is ANQGSEA in the germline V gene. The CDR3 loop is CSVVDTWGQPQHF. CDR3 nucleotide sequence: TGCAGCGTCGTTGACACTTGGGGTCAGCCCCAGCATTTT.

This clonotype appeared a few times. The chain joins TRBV20-1 to TRBJ2-7; D is possibly TRBD1 or TRBD2 (6 bases each). Germline CDR1 DFQATT, CDR2 SNEGSKA (reference sequence). V was cut by 5 bases and J by 3 bases, with 20 bases left in between. The CDR3 runs to 15 residues. The CDR3: CSAYTVGGAFYEQYF. CDR3 nucleotides: TGCAGTGCTTACACCGTGGGGGGCGCTTTCTACGAGCAGTACTTC.

There are a few counts of this clonotype. This rearrangement joins TRBV7-2 to TRBJ2-7; D is uncertain. This CDR3 spans 12 amino acids. CDR1 SGHTA and CDR2 FQGNSA come from the germline V gene. V lost 5 bases and J lost 7, with 12 bases in between. CDR3 protein: CASSQVEKEQYF. CDR3 nucleotides: TGTGCCAGCAGCCAAGTGGAAAAGGAGCAGTACTTC. The full variable domain, with the rest looked up from reference TRBV7-2 and TRBJ2-7, is GAGVSQSPSNKVTEKGKDVELRCDPISGHTALYWYRQSLGQGLEFLIYFQGNSAPDKSGLPSDRFSAERTGGSVSTLTIQRTQQEDSAVYLCASSQVEKEQYFGPGTRLTVT.

There are a few counts of this clonotype. This chain connects TRBV6-5 to TRBJ1-2, with TRBD1 as a possible D gene (6 bases). Germline V gives CDR1 MNHEY, CDR2 SVGAGI. The CDR3 has 16 residues. With 4 bases removed from V and 2 bases from J, the gap between germline ends came to 17 bases. The CDR3 is CASSFIQTGINYGYTF. CDR3 coding DNA: TGTGCCAGCAGTTTTATTCAGACAGGAATAAACTATGGCTACACCTTC.

The V call is TRBV20-1, the J call TRBJ1-3; maybe TRBD1 (5 bases). Trimming removed 3 bases at V and 0 bases at J, with 15 bases between. This CDR3 is built from 16 residues. Germline CDR1 is DFQATT and CDR2 is SNEGSKA (reference sequence). The CDR3 sequence: CSASSWGMVSGNTIYF. The CDR3 bases are TGCAGTGCTAGCTCCTGGGGGATGGTCTCTGGAAACACCATATATTTT.

This clonotype was seen more than once but under ten times. The chain couples TRBV28 to TRBJ2-7; TRBD2 agrees at 7 bases. Per germline, CDR1 MDHEN and CDR2 SYDVKM. V was pared by 7 bases and J by 2 bases, with 14 bases of the junction left unmatched. CDR3 length: 16 residues. CDR3 nucleotides: TGTGCCAGCAACACAGTTGGGGGGGTCCATCCCTACGAGCAGTACTTC. Protein: CASNTVGGVHPYEQYF.

This clonotype was seen a few times. CDR3 DNA: TGCAGTGCTAGAGCGGGAGTCGACACCGGGGAGCTGTTTTTT. This sequence encodes CSARAGVDTGELFF. This chain links TRBV20-1 with TRBJ2-2, with a possible D match to TRBD2 (6 bases). The CDR3 sequence is 14 residues long. The V gene lost 1 base and the J gene lost 3 bases, with 9 bases spanning the gap. Per the germline V gene, CDR1 is DFQATT and CDR2 is SNEGSKA (reference sequence).

The chain has TRBV2 and TRBJ2-3; D is possibly TRBD1 or TRBD2 (6 bases each). Germline V lookup: CDR1 SNHLY, CDR2 FYNNEI. The CDR3 is 15 amino acids. Trimming took off 4 bases at V and 0 bases at J, with 11 bases between the two ends. The CDR3 DNA reads TGTGCCAGCAGTGGACTAGGGGGGAGCACAGATACGCAGTATTTT. It translates to CASSGLGGSTDTQYF.

The V call is TRBV7-2, the J call TRBJ1-3; D may be TRBD1 (5 bases). The CDR3 length is 15 residues. The germline V gene encodes CDR1 SGHTA and CDR2 FQGNSA. V lost 5 bases to trimming and J lost 3 bases, with 14 bases between them. CDR3 residues: CASSGQWGGGNTIYF. CDR3 nucleotides: TGTGCCAGCAGCGGACAATGGGGAGGTGGAAACACCATATATTTT.

Many counts were recorded for this clonotype. V usage is TRBV5-1 and J usage is TRBJ2-7, with TRBD2 identical over 7 bases. Per germline, CDR1 SGHRS and CDR2 YFSETQ. CDR3 length equals 14 residues. Trimming removed 4 bases from V and 1 base from J; junction bases left unmatched: 5. CDR3: CASSGGTKSYEQYF. Here the CDR3 DNA reads TGCGCCAGCAGCGGAGGGACTAAGTCCTACGAGCAGTACTTC.